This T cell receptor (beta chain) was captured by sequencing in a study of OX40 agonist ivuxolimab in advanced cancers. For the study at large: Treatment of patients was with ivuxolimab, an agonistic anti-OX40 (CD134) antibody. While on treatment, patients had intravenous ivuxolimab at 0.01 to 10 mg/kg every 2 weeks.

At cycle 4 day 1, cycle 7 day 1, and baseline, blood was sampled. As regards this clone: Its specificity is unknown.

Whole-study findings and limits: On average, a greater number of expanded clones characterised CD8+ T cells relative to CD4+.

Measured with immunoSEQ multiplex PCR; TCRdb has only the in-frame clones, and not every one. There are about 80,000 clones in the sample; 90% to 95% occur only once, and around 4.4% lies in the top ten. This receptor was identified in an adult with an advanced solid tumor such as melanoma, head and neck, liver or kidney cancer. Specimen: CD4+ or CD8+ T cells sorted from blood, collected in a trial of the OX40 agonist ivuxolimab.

The CDR3 sequence is CASSLLGLAGVNEQFF. The CDR3 nucleotides read TGTGCCAGCAGCTTATTAGGACTAGCGGGAGTCAATGAGCAGTTCTTC. The V gene is TRBV7-3, the J gene TRBJ2-1; 13 bases align to TRBD2. The CDR3 is 16 residues long. Germline V lookup: CDR1 SGHTA, CDR2 FQGTGA. The ends lost 2 bases at V and 6 bases at J; junction bases unmatched: 4.